This T cell receptor beta chain was identified during a study of blood T cell repertoires in COVID-19 (TCRdb year 2020). As for the study more broadly: Samples from collaborators originated in the United States, Italy and Spain and spanned both the acute and convalescent phases of COVID-19. The prospective study material was composed of cDNA or gDNA derived from T cells, B-cell-depleted T cells, or PBMCs. Subjects who had been exposed to COVID-19, were actively infected with it, or had recovered from it provided the deeply sampled blood TCRbeta repertoires that made up the dataset. A freely available public database, intended as a resource for researchers studying the immune response to SARS-CoV-2, is where the repertoires were released. Samples were obtained from the ongoing ImmuneRACE study (first 160 participants) and from some 1,200 subjects provided by 6 global collaborators. A de-identified subject ID, COVID-19 status, age in years and sex were almost always included in the sample metadata. HLA class I and class II types, where available, came from metadata supplied by the sample provider rather than from assay-based typing.

Results and caveats for the whole study, not just this receptor: Clinical and demographic metadata were provided uncurated, with the amount varying by source and participant.

The immunoSEQ Assay, a bias-controlled multiplex PCR, was used to amplify TCRbeta CDR3 regions from genomic DNA. The study's own analysis went as follows. Within the assay, amplification of reference gene primers was used to estimate how many nucleated cells each sample contained. To quantify the absolute abundance of each unique TCRbeta CDR3 rearrangement, sequence reads were collapsed and filtered. For each sample, productive Simpson clonality was calculated as the square root of Simpson's diversity index over productive rearrangements. Drawn from immuneACCESS, this table holds only the in-frame rearrangements with V and J called that TCRdb kept. Clones are partly lost; checked studies trace under half to an unresolved V gene and leave the rest unexplained. Clone size and the V and J calls come from that table; the DNA yielded D and trimming. This sample gives 380,000 or so clones in total; approximately 87% of them show up just once. The leading ten clones occupy 1% to 1.5% of the sample.

Regarding this clone: The antigen it binds to is not known. The input lacks base qualities; no much larger clone sits a single base away.

V loses 3 bases of germline sequence and J loses 4 bases, and the interval between the two ends is 10 bases. Measured from the cysteine to the phenylalanine, the CDR3 is 14 residues long. The only DNA kept is the CDR3, 42 bases in frame from the first base. As encoded in the germline V gene (reference sequence), CDR1 is SGHKS while CDR2 is YYEKEE. Enrolling through a virtual design, the prospective study's participants ranged in age from roughly 18 to 100 years and lived across 24 United States geographic areas. In the prospective study, participants were assigned to cohorts based on the clinical history participants reported in a screening survey and a study questionnaire. ImmuneRACE Cohort 3 recovered participants were defined by two consecutive negative NP/OP PCR tests, healthcare professional clearance, or symptom resolution. In the prospective study, whole blood, serum and a nasopharyngeal or oropharyngeal swab were collected from each participant by mobile phlebotomists. Over a roughly 2-month period, participants in the prospective study had the option of providing additional blood draws and questionnaires. Before DNA extraction, blood samples from the prospective study were shipped at room temperature or frozen.

The sample comprised PBMCs or T cells enriched from blood (not recorded which). This receptor was obtained from a man aged 30 to 39 who had recovered from COVID-19. The chain is made from TRBV5-5 and TRBJ2-2; D gene: possibly TRBD1, on 6 matching bases. The bases read TGTGCCAGCAGCTCAGGGGTGAGCACCGGGGAGCTGTTTTTT. It codes for CASSSGVSTGELFF.